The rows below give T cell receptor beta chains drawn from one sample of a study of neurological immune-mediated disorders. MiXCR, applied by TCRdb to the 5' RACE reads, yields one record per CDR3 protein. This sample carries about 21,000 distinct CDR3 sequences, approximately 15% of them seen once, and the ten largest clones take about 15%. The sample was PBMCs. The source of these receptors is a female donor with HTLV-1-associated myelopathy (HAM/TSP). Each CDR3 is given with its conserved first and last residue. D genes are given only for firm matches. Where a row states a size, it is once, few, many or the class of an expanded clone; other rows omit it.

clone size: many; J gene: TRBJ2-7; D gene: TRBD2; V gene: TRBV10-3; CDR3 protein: CATRPGGSDSYEQYF; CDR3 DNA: TGTGCCACCCGACCGGGCGGGAGCGACTCCTACGAGCAGTACTTC
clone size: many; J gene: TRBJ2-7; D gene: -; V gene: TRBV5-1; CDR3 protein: CASSSLSTGAYEQYF; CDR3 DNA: TGCGCCAGCAGCTCCTTATCTACTGGGGCCTACGAGCAGTACTTC
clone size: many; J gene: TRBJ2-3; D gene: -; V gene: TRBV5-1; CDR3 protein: CASSLEGGREADTQYF; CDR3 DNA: TGCGCCAGCAGCTTGGAAGGCGGCAGGGAGGCAGATACGCAGTATTTT
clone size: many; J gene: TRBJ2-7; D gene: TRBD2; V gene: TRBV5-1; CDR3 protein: CASSLVGLPYEQYF; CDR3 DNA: TGCGCCAGCAGCTTGGTGGGACTACCCTACGAGCAGTACTTC
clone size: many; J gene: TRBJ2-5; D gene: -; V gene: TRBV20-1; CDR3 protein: CSARAPTGFQETQYF; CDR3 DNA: TGCAGTGCTAGAGCCCCGACAGGCTTCCAAGAGACCCAGTACTTC
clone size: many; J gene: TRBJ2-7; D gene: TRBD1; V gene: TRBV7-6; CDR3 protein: CASSLVQGAYEQYF; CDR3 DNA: TGTGCCAGCAGCTTAGTTCAGGGGGCCTACGAGCAGTACTTC
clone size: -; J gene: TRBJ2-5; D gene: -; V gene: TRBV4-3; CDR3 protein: CASSQVSGPQYF; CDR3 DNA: TGCGCCAGCAGCCAAGTCTCCGGGCCCCAGTACTTC
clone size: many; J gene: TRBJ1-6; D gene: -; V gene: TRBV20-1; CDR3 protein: CSARTSFALHF; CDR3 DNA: TGCAGTGCACGGACCAGCTTTGCCCTCCACTTT
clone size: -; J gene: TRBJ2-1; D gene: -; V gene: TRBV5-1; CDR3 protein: CASSFAGAYNEQFF; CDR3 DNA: TGCGCCAGCAGCTTTGCGGGGGCGTACAATGAGCAGTTCTTC
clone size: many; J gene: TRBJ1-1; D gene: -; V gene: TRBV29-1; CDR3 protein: CSVDGGEWAFF; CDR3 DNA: TGCAGCGTTGATGGGGGGGAGTGGGCTTTCTTT
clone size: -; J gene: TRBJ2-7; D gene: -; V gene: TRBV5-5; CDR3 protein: CASSFYICSAPSGGYEQYF; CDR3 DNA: -
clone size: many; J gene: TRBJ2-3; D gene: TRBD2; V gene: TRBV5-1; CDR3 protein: CASSLTGREEDTQYF; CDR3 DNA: TGCGCCAGCAGCTTGACAGGGCGGGAGGAGGATACGCAGTATTTT
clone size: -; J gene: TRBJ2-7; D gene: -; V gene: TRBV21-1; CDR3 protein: CASSKEPQQGSYEQYF; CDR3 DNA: TGTGCCAGCAGCAAAGAACCTCAACAGGGGAGCTACGAGCAGTACTTC
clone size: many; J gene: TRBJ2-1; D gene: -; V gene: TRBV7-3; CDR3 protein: CASSSGPWEDEQFF; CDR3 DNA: TGTGCCAGCAGCTCGGGTCCGTGGGAGGATGAGCAGTTCTTC
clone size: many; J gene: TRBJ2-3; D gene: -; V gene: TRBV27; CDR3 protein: CASSLIRPGPSGADTQYF; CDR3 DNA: TGTGCCAGCAGTTTAATCCGCCCGGGGCCTTCCGGGGCAGATACGCAGTATTTT
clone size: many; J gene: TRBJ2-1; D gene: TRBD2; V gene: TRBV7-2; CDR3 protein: CASSPRTSGNEQFF; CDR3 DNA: TGTGCCAGCAGCCCACGGACTAGCGGAAATGAGCAGTTCTTC
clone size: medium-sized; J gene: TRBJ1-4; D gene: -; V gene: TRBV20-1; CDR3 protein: CSAPRGDEKLFF; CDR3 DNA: TGCAGTGCTCCACGGGGGGACGAAAAACTGTTTTTT
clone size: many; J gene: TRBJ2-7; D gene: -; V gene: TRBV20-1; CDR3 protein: CSARGGIDGNEQYF; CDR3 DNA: TGCAGTGCTAGAGGGGGCATAGACGGAAACGAGCAGTACTTC
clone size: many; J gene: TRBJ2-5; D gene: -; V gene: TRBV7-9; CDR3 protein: CASRLEEVKETQYF; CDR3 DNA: TGTGCCAGCAGATTAGAAGAGGTGAAGGAGACCCAGTACTTC
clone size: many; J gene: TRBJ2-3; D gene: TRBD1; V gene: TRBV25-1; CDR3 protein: CASSSDRVTADTQYF; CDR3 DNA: TGTGCCAGCAGTTCCGACAGGGTTACGGCAGATACGCAGTATTTT
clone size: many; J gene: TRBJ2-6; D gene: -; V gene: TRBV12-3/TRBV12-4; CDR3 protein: CASSFSLGTGGANVLTF; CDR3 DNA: TGTGCCAGCAGTTTCTCTCTGGGTACAGGTGGGGCCAACGTCCTGACTTTC
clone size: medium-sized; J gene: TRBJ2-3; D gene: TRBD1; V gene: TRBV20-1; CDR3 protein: CSARQGPDTQYF; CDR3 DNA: TGCAGTGCAAGACAGGGTCCAGATACGCAGTATTTT
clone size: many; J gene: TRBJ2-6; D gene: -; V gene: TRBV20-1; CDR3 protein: CSARLDTGANVLTF; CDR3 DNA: TGCAGTGCTAGATTGGACACTGGGGCCAACGTCCTGACTTTC
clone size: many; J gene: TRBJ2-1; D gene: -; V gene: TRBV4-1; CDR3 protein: CASSQVSQTGDEQFF; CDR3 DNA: TGCGCCAGCAGCCAAGTGTCACAGACCGGGGATGAGCAGTTCTTC
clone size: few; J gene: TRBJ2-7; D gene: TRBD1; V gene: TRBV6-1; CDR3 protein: CASTPDRGFYEQYF; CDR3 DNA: TGTGCCAGCACCCCCGACAGGGGGTTTTACGAGCAGTACTTC
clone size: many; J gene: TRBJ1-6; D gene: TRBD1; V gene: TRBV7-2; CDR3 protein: CASSLDGTGFSPLHF; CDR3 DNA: TGTGCCAGCAGCTTAGATGGGACAGGGTTTTCACCCCTCCACTTT
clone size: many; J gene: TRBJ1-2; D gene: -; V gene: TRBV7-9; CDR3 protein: CASSSSVGEDIYGYTF; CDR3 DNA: TGTGCCAGCAGCTCTTCCGTAGGGGAAGATATCTATGGCTACACCTTC
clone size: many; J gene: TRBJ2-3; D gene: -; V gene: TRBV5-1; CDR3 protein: CASSLAIYNLATDTQYF; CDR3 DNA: TGCGCCAGCAGCTTGGCCATTTACAACTTGGCCACAGATACGCAGTATTTT
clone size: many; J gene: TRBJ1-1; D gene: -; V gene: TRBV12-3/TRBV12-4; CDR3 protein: CASSLEGVNTEAFF; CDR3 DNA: TGTGCCAGCAGTTTGGAGGGGGTGAACACTGAAGCTTTCTTT
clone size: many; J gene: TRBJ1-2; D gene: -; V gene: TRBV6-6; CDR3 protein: CASSIEQDYGYTF; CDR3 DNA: TGTGCCAGCAGTATCGAACAGGATTATGGCTACACCTTC
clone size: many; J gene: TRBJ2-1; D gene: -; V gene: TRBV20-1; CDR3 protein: CSATPMSGEIVAEQFF; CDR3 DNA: TGCAGTGCTACACCGATGTCGGGGGAGATCGTCGCTGAGCAGTTCTTC
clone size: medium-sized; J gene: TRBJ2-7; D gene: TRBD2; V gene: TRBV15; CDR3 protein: CATSITAGEEQYF; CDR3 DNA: TGTGCCACCAGCATCACTGCGGGGGAAGAGCAGTACTTC
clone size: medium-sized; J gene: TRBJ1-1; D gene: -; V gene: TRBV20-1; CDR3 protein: CSAEDGRDTEAFF; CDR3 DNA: TGCAGTGCTGAGGATGGACGGGACACTGAAGCTTTCTTT
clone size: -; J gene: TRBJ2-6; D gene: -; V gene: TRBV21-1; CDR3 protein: CTTLGKNRPSGANVLTF; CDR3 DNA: TGTACCACCCTAGGAAAGAATCGTCCGTCTGGGGCCAACGTCCTGACTTTC
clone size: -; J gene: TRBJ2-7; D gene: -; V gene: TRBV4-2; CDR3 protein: CASSQARDRAQYF; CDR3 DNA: TGTGCCAGCAGCCAAGCCAGGGATCGTGCGCAGTACTTC
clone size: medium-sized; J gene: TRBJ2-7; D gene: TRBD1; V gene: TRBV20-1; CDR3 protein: CSAPSTGNDGEQYF; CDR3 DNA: TGCAGTGCCCCTTCGACAGGGAATGATGGCGAGCAGTACTTC
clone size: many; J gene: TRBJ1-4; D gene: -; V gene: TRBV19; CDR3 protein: CASSPGDIATNEKLFF; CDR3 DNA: TGTGCCAGTAGTCCGGGGGACATAGCAACTAATGAAAAACTGTTTTTT
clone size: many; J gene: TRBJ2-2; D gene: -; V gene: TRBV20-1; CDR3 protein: CSAPLRAGELFF; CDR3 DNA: -
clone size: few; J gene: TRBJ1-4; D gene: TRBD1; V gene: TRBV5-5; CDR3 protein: CASSLAGQEKLFF; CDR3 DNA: TGTGCCAGCAGCTTGGCGGGACAGGAAAAACTGTTTTTT
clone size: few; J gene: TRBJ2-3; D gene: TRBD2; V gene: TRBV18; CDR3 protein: CASSPPLAGGPHADTQYF; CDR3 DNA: TGTGCCAGCTCACCACCGCTAGCGGGGGGGCCTCATGCCGATACGCAGTATTTT
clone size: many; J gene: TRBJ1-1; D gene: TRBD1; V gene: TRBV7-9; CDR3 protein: CASSFSSGGLVEAFF; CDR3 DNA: TGTGCCAGCAGCTTTTCGTCAGGGGGCTTGGTTGAAGCTTTCTTT
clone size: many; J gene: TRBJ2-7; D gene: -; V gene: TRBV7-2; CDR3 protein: CASSNRDHSYEQYF; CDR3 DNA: TGTGCCAGCAGCAACCGGGACCACTCCTACGAGCAGTACTTC
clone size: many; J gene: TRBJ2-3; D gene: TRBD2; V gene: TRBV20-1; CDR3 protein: CSARVALAGGKLDTQYF; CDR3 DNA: TGCAGTGCTAGAGTAGCCCTTGCGGGGGGGAAACTAGATACGCAGTATTTT
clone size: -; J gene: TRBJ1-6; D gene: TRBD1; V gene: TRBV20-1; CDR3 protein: CSARDRGDRGLNSPLHF; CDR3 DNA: TGCAGTGCTAGAGATCGGGGCGACAGGGGGCTTAATTCCCCCCTCCACTTT
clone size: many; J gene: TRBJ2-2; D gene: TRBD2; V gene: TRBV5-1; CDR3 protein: CASSVAGGPPYTGELFF; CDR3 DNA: TGCGCCAGCAGCGTAGCGGGGGGGCCACCCTACACCGGGGAGCTGTTTTTT
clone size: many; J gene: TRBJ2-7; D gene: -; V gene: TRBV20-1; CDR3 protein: CSARGPSNEQYF; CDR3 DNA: TGCAGTGCTAGAGGTCCCTCCAACGAGCAGTACTTC
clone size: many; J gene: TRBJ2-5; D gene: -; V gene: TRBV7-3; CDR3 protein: CASSLIAQETQYF; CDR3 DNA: TGTGCCAGCAGCTTAATAGCGCAAGAGACCCAGTACTTC
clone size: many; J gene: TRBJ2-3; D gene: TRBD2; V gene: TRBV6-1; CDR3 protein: CASSEAQAGADTQYF; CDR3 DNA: TGTGCCAGCAGTGAAGCGCAAGCGGGAGCAGATACGCAGTATTTT
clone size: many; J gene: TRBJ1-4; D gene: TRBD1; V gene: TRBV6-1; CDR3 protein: CASSVGQGAEKLFF; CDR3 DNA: TGTGCCAGCAGTGTGGGACAGGGGGCTGAAAAACTGTTTTTT
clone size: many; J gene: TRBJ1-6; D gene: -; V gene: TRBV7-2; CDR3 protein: CASSSSQPILNSPLHF; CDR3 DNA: TGTGCCAGCAGCTCCTCTCAGCCTATACTTAATTCACCCCTCCACTTT
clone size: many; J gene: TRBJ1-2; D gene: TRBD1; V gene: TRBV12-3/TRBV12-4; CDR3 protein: CASSLTGGGDGYTF; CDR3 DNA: TGTGCCAGCAGTTTAACAGGGGGCGGGGATGGCTACACCTTC
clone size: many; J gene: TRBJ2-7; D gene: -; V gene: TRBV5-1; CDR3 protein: CASSLSIQSKQYF; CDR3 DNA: TGCGCCAGCAGCTTGAGCATCCAGAGTAAGCAGTACTTC
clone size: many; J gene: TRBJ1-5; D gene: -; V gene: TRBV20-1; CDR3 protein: CSARVGDSLATQHF; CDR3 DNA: TGCAGTGCTAGAGTCGGGGACTCCCTAGCGACCCAGCATTTT
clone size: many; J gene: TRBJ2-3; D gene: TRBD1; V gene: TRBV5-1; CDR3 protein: CASSIRDRGADTQYF; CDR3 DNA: TGCGCCAGCAGTATCCGGGACAGGGGGGCAGATACGCAGTATTTT
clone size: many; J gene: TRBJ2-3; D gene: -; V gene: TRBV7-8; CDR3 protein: CASSFRGGTDTQYF; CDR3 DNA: TGTGCCAGCAGCTTTCGTGGTGGGACAGATACGCAGTATTTT
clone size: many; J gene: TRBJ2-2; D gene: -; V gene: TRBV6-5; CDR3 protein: CASSHRGFTPGLFF; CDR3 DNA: TGTGCCAGCAGTCACCGGGGCTTTACACCGGGGCTGTTTTTT
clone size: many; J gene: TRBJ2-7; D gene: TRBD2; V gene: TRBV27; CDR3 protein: CASGFIGVSGRFVGYEQYF; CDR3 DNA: TGTGCCAGCGGCTTTATAGGTGTTAGCGGGAGATTCGTGGGCTACGAGCAGTACTTC
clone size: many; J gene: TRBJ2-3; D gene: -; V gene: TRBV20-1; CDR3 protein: CSATEPPSTDTQYF; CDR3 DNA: TGCAGTGCCACGGAACCCCCTAGCACAGATACGCAGTATTTT
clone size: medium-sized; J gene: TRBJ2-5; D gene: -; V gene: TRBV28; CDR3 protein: CASSSPGASETQYF; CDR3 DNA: TGTGCCAGCAGTTCCCCCGGAGCTTCAGAGACCCAGTACTTC
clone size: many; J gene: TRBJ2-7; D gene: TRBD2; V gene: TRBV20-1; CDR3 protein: CSAPSGGYEQYF; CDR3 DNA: TGCAGTGCCCCTTCGGGGGGCTACGAGCAGTACTTC